The present T cell receptor beta chain was sequenced within a study of T cell responses to AZD1222 COVID-19 vaccine. Method: immunoSEQ multiplex PCR; TCRdb's copy keeps in-frame clones and lacks some. The sample has approximately 150,000 clones, 90% to 95% seen once. Note on this clone: Its specificity is not known.

Broader study findings: When two AZD1222 doses had been given, Spike-specific TCR breadth and depth rose. Most donors were white British, females outnumbered males, and clonal diversity was possibly underestimated. Targets within unmutated variant regions were reportedly found for nearly half of spike-specific TCRs.

This sequence originates from an adult in good health. The input for sequencing was peripheral blood, taken on day 0 of AZD1222 vaccination.

This CDR3 is CASTGAGGETQYF. In DNA, the CDR3 is TGTGCCAGCACTGGAGCGGGAGGAGAGACCCAGTACTTC. This chain links TRBV28 with TRBJ2-5; 9 nucleotides agree with TRBD2. V was pared by 7 bases and J by 4 bases, with 4 bases of the junction left unmatched. The CDR3 contains 13 residues. From germline, CDR1 is MDHEN and CDR2 SYDVKM.